Below are 14 T cell receptor beta chains sequenced from a single sample in a study of cytomegalovirus exposure and HLA in healthy donors. Vbeta (60) and Jbeta (13) primers were used in the PCR. Generated by immunoSEQ multiplex PCR, the TCRdb table keeps only in-frame clones and is missing some. Its listing shows 150,000 to 200,000 clones. What was sequenced was PBMCs. Receptor source: a man aged 25-40 years in good health and CMV-seronegative.

This chain connects TRBV10-1 to TRBJ1-1; D call uncertain. Between the trimmed V and J ends, which lost 2 bases and 6 bases, there was a span of 13 bases. The CDR3 has 14 amino acids. Germline V lookup: CDR1 WNHNN, CDR2 SYGVQD (reference sequence). CDR3 loop: CASSEQASSSEAFF. The DNA of the CDR3 is TGCGCCAGCAGTGAGCAGGCAAGCAGCTCTGAAGCTTTCTTT.

V is TRBV6-4 and J is TRBJ2-5; 7 bases map to TRBD2. This CDR3 is built from 15 residues. Germline V gene lookup returns CDR1 MRHNA and CDR2 SNTAGT. V gave up 3 bases and J gave up 1 base; unmatched junction bases: 5. For the CDR3, the DNA is TGTGCCAGCAGTGAAGGTGGGGGGGGCCAAGAGACCCAGTACTTC. It yields the protein CASSEGGGGQETQYF.

The chain joins TRBV9 to TRBJ2-3; D is perhaps TRBD2 (5 bases). Germline V gene sequence: CDR1 SGDLS, CDR2 YYNGEE. Trimming took off 4 bases at V and 2 bases at J, with 11 bases between the two ends. The CDR3 extends over 14 amino acids. The CDR3 is CASSLRGYTDTQYF. As DNA, the CDR3 is TGTGCCAGCAGCCTTCGGGGTTACACAGATACGCAGTATTTT.

V and J are TRBV27 and TRBJ1-5, with 9 bases lining up with TRBD1. This CDR3 is built from 13 residues. Germline V gene lookup returns CDR1 MNHEY and CDR2 SMNVEV (reference sequence). The trim removed 6 bases at V and 8 bases at J, leaving 5 bases unmatched. The CDR3 DNA sequence: TGTGCCAGCAGGGGACAGGGTAAGGAGCCCCAGCATTTT. It codes for CASRGQGKEPQHF.

This chain links TRBV5-6 with TRBJ2-7; weak D call: TRBD1 (6 bases). The germline V gene encodes CDR1 SGHDT and CDR2 YYEEEE. This CDR3 contains 15 residues. V was trimmed by 4 bases and J by 3 bases, leaving 17 bases between them. In nucleotides, the CDR3 is TGTGCCAGCAGCCCTCCGGGACAAGAATTCTACGAGCAGTACTTC. Translated, it gives CASSPPGQEFYEQYF.

The rearrangement joins TRBV19 to TRBJ2-6; 7 nucleotides align to TRBD1. Trimming cost V 6 bases and J 0 bases; bases outside gene matches: 11. Germline CDR1 is LNHDA and CDR2 is SQIVND (reference sequence). The CDR3 loop spans 18 amino acids. The CDR3 DNA reads as TGTGCCAGTAGCACCCCGGGACAGTCGATCTCTGGGGCCAACGTCCTGACTTTC. Translated: CASSTPGQSISGANVLTF.

V usage is TRBV9 and J usage is TRBJ2-7, with 9 bases aligning to TRBD1. V gave up 4 bases and J gave up 3 bases; unmatched junction bases: 5. Germline loops: CDR1 SGDLS, CDR2 YYNGEE. There are 14 residues in the CDR3. Written as DNA, the CDR3 is TGTGCCAGCAGCATGGGACAGGGAGACTACGAGCAGTACTTC. Translation gives CASSMGQGDYEQYF.

The J gene is TRBJ2-7, the V gene TRBV19; 7 nucleotides match TRBD2. CDR1 LNHDA and CDR2 SQIVND come from the germline V gene (reference sequence). V shed 6 bases, J shed 4 bases, and the junction held 12 bases outside the gene matches. The CDR3 length is 15 residues. Written as DNA, the CDR3 is TGTGCCAGTAGAAGGAGCGGGGATACCTATTACGAGCAGTACTTC. Its translation: CASRRSGDTYYEQYF.

V and J are TRBV4-3 and TRBJ2-7; 7 nucleotides align to TRBD2. This CDR3 is built from 16 residues. V was clipped by 2 bases and J by 0 bases; unmatched bases: 7. CDR1 and CDR2 from the germline V gene are LGHNA and YSLEER. CDR3 in amino acids: CASSQKTSVSSYEQYF. Here the CDR3 DNA reads TGCGCCAGCAGCCAAAAAACTAGCGTTAGCTCCTACGAGCAGTACTTC.

This chain uses TRBV30 with TRBJ2-1; 14 bases match TRBD2. Germline lookup yields CDR1 GTSNPN and CDR2 SVGIG (reference sequence). V dropped 2 bases and J dropped 7; count of bases not matched to a gene: 7. CDR3 size: 16 residues. The CDR3 here is CAWSPGLAGVGNEQFF. The DNA for the CDR3 is TGTGCCTGGAGTCCGGGACTAGCGGGAGTAGGGAATGAGCAGTTCTTC.

The chain combines TRBV19 with TRBJ1-4; 10 bases match TRBD1. Germline lookup yields CDR1 LNHDA and CDR2 SQIVND (reference sequence). The CDR3 contains 14 residues. V trimming: 3 bases; J trimming: 7 bases; junction bases outside the gene matches: 2. CDR3 nucleotides: TGTGCCAGTAGTATCGGACAGGGGGTTGAAAAACTGTTTTTT. It specifies CASSIGQGVEKLFF.

This chain joins TRBV29-1 and TRBJ1-1; D not resolved. Looked up from germline, CDR1 is SQVTM and CDR2 is ANQGSEA. Trimming pared 4 bases from V and 0 bases from J, leaving 12 bases between. The CDR3 contains 14 residues. As DNA, the CDR3 is TGCAGCGTTGCGCCAGAAATTATGAACACTGAAGCTTTCTTT. Its protein is CSVAPEIMNTEAFF.

V and J are TRBV5-1 and TRBJ1-6; tentatively, D is TRBD1 (6 bases). The CDR3 runs to 16 residues. With 3 bases removed from V and 6 bases from J, the gap between germline ends came to 16 bases. The germline CDR1 and CDR2 sequences are SGHRS and YFSETQ. The CDR3, as DNA: TGCGCCAGCAGCTCCCAGGGGATCGCTGGTAATTCACCCCTCCACTTT. Encoded protein: CASSSQGIAGNSPLHF.

This chain uses TRBV30 with TRBJ1-1, with D possibly being TRBD1 (5 bases). The CDR3 is 14 amino acids. V lost 3 bases and J lost 5, with 16 bases in between. Per the germline V gene, CDR1 is GTSNPN and CDR2 is SVGIG (reference sequence). The CDR3 loop is CAWSRFLGDTEAFF. The CDR3 DNA reads as TGTGCCTGGAGCCGGTTTCTAGGGGATACTGAAGCTTTCTTT.